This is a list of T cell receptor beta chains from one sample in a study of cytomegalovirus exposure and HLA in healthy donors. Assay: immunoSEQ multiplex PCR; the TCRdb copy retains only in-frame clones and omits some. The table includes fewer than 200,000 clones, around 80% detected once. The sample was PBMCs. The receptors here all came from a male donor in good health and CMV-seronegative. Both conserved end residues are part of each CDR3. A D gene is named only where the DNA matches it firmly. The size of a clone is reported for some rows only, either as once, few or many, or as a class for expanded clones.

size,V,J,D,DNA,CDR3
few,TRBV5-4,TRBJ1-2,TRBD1,TGTGCCAGCAGGGGGGGGACAGGGGCGTATGGCTACACCTTC,CASRGGTGAYGYTF
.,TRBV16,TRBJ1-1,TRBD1,TGTGCCAGCAGCCAATTTCAATTTTCCAGTGTGTCGGGCAGGACAGGGGGCGCCGAAGCTTTCTTT,CASSQFQFSSVSGRTGGAEAFF
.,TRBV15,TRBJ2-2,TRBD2,TGTGCCACCAGCAGAGATATAACGGGGGGAGGCGGGGAGCTGTTTTTT,CATSRDITGGGGELFF
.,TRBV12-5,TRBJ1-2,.,TGTGCTAGTGGTTTGGTAGGGTCAGGGCCAGGCTACACCTTC,CASGLVGSGPGYTF
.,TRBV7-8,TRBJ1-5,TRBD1,TGTGCCAGCACCCACCCGACAGGGAATAGCAATCAGCCCCAGCATTTT,CASTHPTGNSNQPQHF
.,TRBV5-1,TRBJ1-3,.,TGCGCCAGCAGTACAGCGGGATCGGCTGGAAACACCATATATTTT,CASSTAGSAGNTIYF
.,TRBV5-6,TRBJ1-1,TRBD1,TGTGCCAGCAGCTCCCTACGTCCGTGGCCGGACAGGGTGAACACTGAAGCTTTCTTT,CASSSLRPWPDRVNTEAFF
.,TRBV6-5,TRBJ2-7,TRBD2,TGTGCCAGCAGTTCCCCGGGACTAGCGGAAAACGAGCAGTACTTC,CASSSPGLAENEQYF
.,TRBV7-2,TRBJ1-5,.,TGTGCCAGCAGTTTAACCGGGACCCAGCATTTT,CASSLTGTQHF
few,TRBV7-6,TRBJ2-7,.,TGTGCCAGCAGCTTCGAAACAGGGTTCGAGCAGTACTTC,CASSFETGFEQYF
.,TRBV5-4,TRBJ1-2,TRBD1,TGTGCCAGCAGCTTCGCCAGGGGGACCTATGGCTACACCTTC,CASSFARGTYGYTF
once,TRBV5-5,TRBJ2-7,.,TGTGCCAGCAGCTTGGTAGTGCGGCTCAGCTCCTACGAGCAGTACTTC,CASSLVVRLSSYEQYF
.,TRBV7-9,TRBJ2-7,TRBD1,TGTGCCAGCAGCGGAATAGGGGACAGGGTTTTCGAGCAGTACTTC,CASSGIGDRVFEQYF
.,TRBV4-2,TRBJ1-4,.,TGTGCCAGCAGCCTGGGAGGGGGGGAAAAACTGTTTTTT,CASSLGGGEKLFF
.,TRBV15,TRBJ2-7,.,TGTGCCACCGCGCGGGGCCCTACCTACGAGCAGTACTTC,CATARGPTYEQYF
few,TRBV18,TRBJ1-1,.,TGTGCCAGCTCACCCCAGGGGCCCAACACTGAAGCTTTCTTT,CASSPQGPNTEAFF
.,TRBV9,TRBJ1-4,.,TGTGCCAGCAGCGAGTGGCCAGGAGGTAATGAAAAACTGTTTTTT,CASSEWPGGNEKLFF
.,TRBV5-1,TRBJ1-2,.,TGCGCCAGCAGCTCGGGTTCCCAGGGGTTTTTCTATGGCTACACCTTC,CASSSGSQGFFYGYTF
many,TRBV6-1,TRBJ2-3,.,TGTGCCAGCAACCGACAGGTGGCAGATACGCAGTATTTT,CASNRQVADTQYF
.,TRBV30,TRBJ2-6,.,TGTGCCTGGAGCCCCGTTGGGGCCAACGTCCTGACTTTC,CAWSPVGANVLTF
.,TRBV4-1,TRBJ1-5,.,TGCGCCAGCAGCCAACTAGGGGTGCCTCCCAATAGCAATCAGCCCCAGCATTTT,CASSQLGVPPNSNQPQHF
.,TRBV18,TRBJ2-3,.,TGTGCCAGCTCCCCTACGGGGGCAGATACGCAGTATTTT,CASSPTGADTQYF
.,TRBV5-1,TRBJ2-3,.,TGCGCCAGCAGCTTGGAAGCCAGGGGAAGCACAGATACGCAGTATTTT,CASSLEARGSTDTQYF
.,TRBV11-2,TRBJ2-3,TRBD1,TGTGCCAGCAGCCTCGACAGGGGCACAGATACGCAGTATTTT,CASSLDRGTDTQYF
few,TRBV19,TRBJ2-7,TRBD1,TGTGCCAGTACCAAATGGGCAGGGGGTACCTACGAGCAGTACTTC,CASTKWAGGTYEQYF
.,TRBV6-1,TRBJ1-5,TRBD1,TGTGCCAGCAATCTGGACAGGGGAAATCAGCCCCAGCATTTT,CASNLDRGNQPQHF
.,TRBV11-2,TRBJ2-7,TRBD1,TGTGCCAGCAGCTTTGGGACAGGTCCCTACGAGCAGTACTTC,CASSFGTGPYEQYF
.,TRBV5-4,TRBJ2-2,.,TGTGCCAGCAGCTGGGGGGGCGAGCCGAACACCGGGGAGCTGTTTTTT,CASSWGGEPNTGELFF
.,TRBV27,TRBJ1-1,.,TGTGCCAGCAGTTTACGCGACAGAACTATGAACACTGAAGCTTTCTTT,CASSLRDRTMNTEAFF
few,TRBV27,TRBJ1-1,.,TGTGCCAGCACCCGAAACTGGGGCGGGAACACTGAAGCTTTCTTT,CASTRNWGGNTEAFF
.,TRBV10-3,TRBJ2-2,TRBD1,TGTGCCATCAATATGGGACAGGGGCCCGGGGAGCTGTTTTTT,CAINMGQGPGELFF
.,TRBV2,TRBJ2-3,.,TGTGCCAGCACGGCTAGAGCCGATACGCAGTATTTT,CASTARADTQYF
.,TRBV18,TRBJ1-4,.,TGTGCCAGCTCACCACCGTTAGCTTTTGAAAAACTGTTTTTT,CASSPPLAFEKLFF
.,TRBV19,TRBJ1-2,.,TGTGCCAGTAGTATGAGGGATGGCTACACCTTC,CASSMRDGYTF
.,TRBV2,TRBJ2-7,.,TGTGCCAGCCTCTCCCGAGGGAGCTCCTACGAGCAGTACTTC,CASLSRGSSYEQYF
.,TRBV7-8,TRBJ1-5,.,TGTGCCAGCAGCTTGACAGACAATCAGCCCCAGCATTTT,CASSLTDNQPQHF
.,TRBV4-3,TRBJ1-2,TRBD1,TGCGCCAGCAGCCAAGAACTAACAGGGGGCGCTTGGGGCTACACCTTC,CASSQELTGGAWGYTF
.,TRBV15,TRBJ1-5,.,TGTGCCACCAGCAGAGAGGGGGCGGGAGGTCAGCCCCAGCATTTT,CATSREGAGGQPQHF
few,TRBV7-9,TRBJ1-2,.,TGTGCCAGCAGCTTAACCGGGTCCGACCGCTATGGCTACACCTTC,CASSLTGSDRYGYTF
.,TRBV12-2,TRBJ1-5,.,TGTGCAAGTCGCTTAGTCGCTGGGAACGGTGTTTGGGAGTGCCAGCCCCAGCATTTT,CASRLVAGNGVWECQPQHF
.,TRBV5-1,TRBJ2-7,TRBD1,TGCGCCAGCAGCTTGGCAGGGGGCCCCTCCTACGAGCAGTACTTC,CASSLAGGPSYEQYF
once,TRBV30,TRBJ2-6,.,TGTGCCTGGAGAGATCCAGGCTGGGCCAACGGCCTGACTTTC,CAWRDPGWANGLTF